This entry lists 27 T cell receptor beta chains sequenced from one sample in a study of shared clonotypes between healthy human individuals. The protocol was immunoSEQ multiplex PCR, while the TCRdb copy is restricted to in-frame clones and leaves out a portion. The sample has around 720,000 clones; 60% to 75% are singletons. The sample was memory CD4+ T cells sorted from blood. Subset noted: CD45RA-negative fraction. Receptors originate from a woman aged 25 to 45 in good health.

This clone was found a few times. The chain employs TRBV5-6 and TRBJ1-2; D is perhaps TRBD1 (5 bases). This CDR3 has 14 residues. In germline, CDR1 is SGHDT, CDR2 YYEEEE. V lost 3 bases and J lost 8, with 17 bases in between. The CDR3 coding sequence is TGTGCCAGCAGCTGGGGTGAGGGGTCCCACGGCTACACCTTC. Its protein product is CASSWGEGSHGYTF.

This rearrangement joins TRBV19 to TRBJ1-1, with 11 bases matching TRBD1. Trimming cost V 7 bases and J 3 bases; bases outside gene matches: 19. The length of the CDR3 is 19 residues. Germline V gene sequence: CDR1 LNHDA, CDR2 SQIVND (reference sequence). The CDR3 region is CASKRGVGLGQGADTEAFF. CDR3 nucleotide sequence: TGTGCCAGTAAGAGAGGTGTGGGTCTCGGACAGGGGGCGGACACTGAAGCTTTCTTT.

The rearrangement uses TRBV5-1 and TRBJ2-7, with 9 positions matching TRBD2. The CDR3 is made up of 15 amino acids. Germline V gene data show CDR1 as SGHRS and CDR2 as YFSETQ. V lost 4 bases to trimming and J lost 2 bases; unmatched junction nucleotides: 7. The CDR3 region has the DNA TGCGCCAGCAGCCCATATAGCGGGAGAACCTACGAGCAGTACTTC. It is translated as CASSPYSGRTYEQYF.

The chain employs TRBV9 and TRBJ1-1, with no clear D. Germline V gene lookup returns CDR1 SGDLS and CDR2 YYNGEE. With 6 bases removed from V and 4 bases from J, the gap between germline ends came to 13 bases. CDR3 length: 13 amino acids. The CDR3 loop is CASTKPPGTEAFF. The CDR3 coding sequence is TGTGCCAGCACTAAACCACCGGGCACTGAAGCTTTCTTT.

The J gene is TRBJ2-3, the V gene TRBV5-1; 8 bases agree with TRBD1. V lost 4 bases, J lost 7 bases, and 14 bases stayed unmatched. Germline V gene lookup returns CDR1 SGHRS and CDR2 YFSETQ. The CDR3 runs 16 residues. CDR3: CASSLPTGVLLNTQYF. Written as DNA, the CDR3 is TGCGCCAGCAGCCTACCGACAGGGGTCCTCCTTAATACGCAGTATTTT.

The chain combines TRBV5-1 with TRBJ1-1, with D possibly matching TRBD1 (6 bases). The germline V gene encodes CDR1 SGHRS and CDR2 YFSETQ. This CDR3 is built from 14 residues. Trimming shortened V by 4 bases and J by 4 bases, and 14 bases separated the two germline ends. This CDR3 is CASSTPGASTEAFF. The DNA of the CDR3 is TGCGCCAGCAGCACACCGGGGGCCTCCACTGAAGCTTTCTTT.

In regard to this clone: The same CDR3 can be traced to other DNA sequences in this sample. The V gene is TRBV5-4, the J gene TRBJ1-2, with 8 bases that match TRBD1. After removal of 5 bases from V and 7 bases from J, the junction contained 7 bases not matched to a gene. This CDR3 is built from 13 residues. Germline lookup yields CDR1 SGHNT and CDR2 YYREEE (reference sequence). CDR3 sequence: CASSFDRGGGYTF. In DNA form, the CDR3 reads TGTGCCAGCAGTTTTGACAGGGGAGGTGGCTACACCTTC.

The rearrangement uses TRBV29-1 and TRBJ2-1; 9 bases agree with TRBD1. After removal of 4 bases from V and 7 bases from J, the junction contained 5 bases not matched to a gene. CDR3 length: 13 residues. Germline loops: CDR1 SQVTM, CDR2 ANQGSEA. In DNA, the CDR3 is TGCAGCGTTGCCGGACAGGGGAGGAATGAGCAGTTCTTC. It yields the protein CSVAGQGRNEQFF.

This clone was seen a few times. This sequence joins TRBV7-2 and TRBJ2-1; D gene ambiguous. Germline V gene data show CDR1 as SGHTA and CDR2 as FQGNSA. The CDR3 extends over 14 amino acids. Trimming left V 5 bases short and J 3 bases short, with 11 bases between. CDR3 residues: CASSPSSIYNEQFF. In DNA form, the CDR3 reads TGTGCCAGCAGCCCCTCTTCAATCTACAATGAGCAGTTCTTC.

In regard to this clone: The sample contains more than one DNA sequence encoding this CDR3. The chain has TRBV18 and TRBJ1-1; D perhaps matches TRBD1 (5 bases). Germline-derived CDR1 and CDR2 are KGHSH and LQKENI. CDR3 size: 13 residues. V lost 4 bases to trimming and J lost 1 base, with 7 bases between them. CDR3 sequence (DNA): TGTGCCAGCTCACAAGGACAGAACACTGAAGCTTTCTTT. This sequence encodes CASSQGQNTEAFF.

This chain connects TRBV5-4 to TRBJ2-5; TRBD2 matches 9 bases. The V and J ends lost 1 base and 5 bases, in that order; junction bases with no gene match: 6. In germline, CDR1 is SGHNT, CDR2 YYREEE (reference sequence). This CDR3 has 15 amino acids. CDR3 sequence (DNA): TGTGCCAGCAGCTTGTGGCGGGAGGGCCGGGAGACCCAGTACTTC. Protein: CASSLWREGRETQYF.

V and J are TRBV5-1 and TRBJ2-1; TRBD2 might be the D (5 bases). Looked up from germline, CDR1 is SGHRS and CDR2 is YFSETQ. The CDR3 is 17 amino acids. V lost 4 bases to trimming and J lost 0 bases, with 17 bases between them. CDR3 residues: CASSGRGGSRSYNEQFF. CDR3 sequence (DNA): TGCGCCAGCAGCGGACGTGGTGGGAGCCGCTCCTACAATGAGCAGTTCTTC.

Worth noting for this clone: This specimen includes other DNA sequences encoding the same CDR3. The chain couples TRBV28 to TRBJ1-5; D not resolved. The CDR3 is 14 residues long. The V gene lost 6 bases and the J gene lost 1 base, with 10 bases spanning the gap. Germline V gene lookup returns CDR1 MDHEN and CDR2 SYDVKM. The CDR3 nucleotides are TGTGCCAGCAGCCGAGGAGGAAGCAATCAGCCCCAGCATTTT. This gives the protein CASSRGGSNQPQHF. Together with reference TRBV28 and TRBJ1-5, the CDR3 gives the full variable domain: DVKVTQSSRYLVKRTGEKVFLECVQDMDHENMFWYRQDPGLGLRLIYFSYDVKMKEKGDIPEGYSVSREKKERFSLILESASTNQTSMYLCASSRGGSNQPQHFGDGTRLSIL.

This clone has a handful of counts. The chain combines TRBV9 with TRBJ2-4; D ambiguous. CDR3 size: 16 residues. The V and J ends lost 4 bases and 0 bases respectively, with 14 bases between them. CDR1 is SGDLS, CDR2 YYNGEE, per germline. CDR3 nucleotides: TGTGCCAGCAGCCCGGACGGTGGTATAGCCAAAAACATTCAGTACTTC. Translated, it gives CASSPDGGIAKNIQYF.

The chain joins TRBV5-8 to TRBJ1-4, with 8 nucleotides matching TRBD1. Germline CDR1 reads SGHTS; CDR2 reads YDEGEE. J gave up 7 bases and V 2 bases, and 7 bases lay outside the gene matches. This CDR3 is built from 15 residues. The CDR3 nucleotides read TGTGCCAGCAGCTTCAGCAGGGGGCTCGGTGAAAAACTGTTTTTT. Its translation is CASSFSRGLGEKLFF.

Written as DNA, the CDR3 is TGCGCCAGCAGCGTAGACAACACAGATACGCAGTATTTT. Its translation is CASSVDNTDTQYF. The chain joins TRBV5-1 to TRBJ2-3; D ambiguous. The V gene's germline CDR1 is SGHRS and CDR2 YFSETQ. The CDR3 extends over 13 amino acids. V gave up 4 bases and J gave up 2 bases, with 8 bases separating them.

This sequence joins TRBV19 and TRBJ1-2; TRBD1 matches at 9 bases. V gave up 1 base and J gave up 2 bases; unmatched junction bases: 8. Germline V gene lookup returns CDR1 LNHDA and CDR2 SQIVND (reference sequence). This CDR3 comprises 17 residues. The CDR3 here is CASSIARPGTGNYGYTF. In DNA form, the CDR3 reads TGTGCCAGTAGTATAGCTCGTCCCGGGACAGGGAACTATGGCTACACCTTC.

This chain connects TRBV19 to TRBJ2-3; D is tentatively TRBD1 or TRBD2 (6 bases each). The CDR3 has 15 residues. Trimming stripped 9 bases from V and 0 bases from J, with 16 bases between. Germline V gene lookup returns CDR1 LNHDA and CDR2 SQIVND (reference sequence). This CDR3 is CASSGERVSTDTQYF. The CDR3 DNA is TGTGCCAGCTCAGGGGAGCGGGTGAGCACAGATACGCAGTATTTT.

This clone was observed a handful of times. The J gene is TRBJ1-5, the V gene TRBV6-1; D is unclear. Trimming took 4 bases from V and 7 from J, leaving 2 bases between them. From germline, CDR1 is MNHNS and CDR2 SASEGT. This CDR3 region has 10 residues. The CDR3 reads CASSGQPQHF. CDR3 sequence (DNA): TGTGCCAGCAGTGGCCAGCCCCAGCATTTT.

This clone has only one observation. V and J are TRBV7-2 and TRBJ2-5, with TRBD1 identical over 8 bases. Germline CDR1 and CDR2: SGHTA and FQGNSA. The CDR3 covers 15 residues. The J segment lost 4 bases and the V segment lost 6 bases, leaving 10 bases of the junction unmatched. The CDR3, as DNA: TGTGCCAGCAGATTTCGACAGGGGTGGGGAGAGACCCAGTACTTC. It is translated as CASRFRQGWGETQYF.

The V call is TRBV5-1, the J call TRBJ1-1; D gene ambiguous. Germline CDR1 reads SGHRS; CDR2 reads YFSETQ. The CDR3 has 16 residues. Trimming pared 0 bases from V and 0 bases from J, leaving 12 bases between. CDR3 in DNA: TGCGCCAGCAGCTTGGGTATAGGGTATCTGAACACTGAAGCTTTCTTT. Protein product: CASSLGIGYLNTEAFF.

This clone was detected once. With a much larger clone just one base away, this may be a read error. V gene TRBV9 combines with J gene TRBJ2-1; TRBD2 agrees at 9 bases. Germline CDR1 reads SGDLS; CDR2 reads YYNGEE. V lost 4 bases and J lost 4; bases outside the gene matches: 6. The CDR3 extends over 15 amino acids. DNA for the CDR3: TGTGCCAGCAGCTTGAGACTAGCGGATTACAATGAGCAGTTCTTC. Translation gives CASSLRLADYNEQFF.

The rearrangement uses TRBV5-1 and TRBJ1-5; the D is unclear. Trimming removed 2 bases at V and 4 bases at J, with 7 bases between. The CDR3 totals 13 residues. Germline-derived CDR1 and CDR2 are SGHRS and YFSETQ. CDR3 sequence: CASSLWGNQPQHF. The CDR3 bases are TGCGCCAGCAGCTTATGGGGAAATCAGCCCCAGCATTTT.

The CDR3 spells CASSLDGELFF. For the CDR3, the DNA is TGTGCCAGCAGCTTAGACGGGGAGCTGTTTTTT. This chain uses TRBV11-1 with TRBJ2-2, with D hard to call. Trimming shortened V by 1 base and J by 7 bases, and 1 base separated the two germline ends. The CDR3 runs to 11 residues. The germline V gene encodes CDR1 SGHAT and CDR2 FQDESV (reference sequence).

DNA for the CDR3: TGTGCCTGGACCCTCGGGGGGTACGAGCAGTACTTC. Its translation is CAWTLGGYEQYF. This rearrangement joins TRBV30 to TRBJ2-5; 7 bases are shared with TRBD2. The J call may not be correct, given that the DNA end is closer to TRBJ2-7. Germline assignment: CDR1 GTSNPN and CDR2 SVGIG (reference sequence). This CDR3 spans 12 amino acids.

This chain joins TRBV7-7 and TRBJ2-1, with 7 bases identical to TRBD2. The trim removed 1 base at V and 3 bases at J, leaving 3 bases unmatched. CDR3 length: 15 amino acids. The germline V gene has CDR1 SSHAT and CDR2 FNYEAQ (reference sequence). The CDR3 region is CASSLGGSFYNEQFF. The CDR3 bases are TGTGCCAGCAGCTTAGGCGGGAGTTTCTACAATGAGCAGTTCTTC.

Notes on this clone: This same CDR3 is encoded by further DNA sequences in the sample. The chain couples TRBV29-1 to TRBJ1-2; possibly TRBD1 for D (6 bases). V lost 6 bases and J 8 bases, leaving 13 bases between the germline ends. This CDR3 is 11 amino acids long. Germline V gene sequence: CDR1 SQVTM, CDR2 ANQGSEA. The CDR3 loop is CSVVQGYGYTF. The CDR3 coding sequence is TGCAGCGTGGTACAGGGCTACGGCTACACCTTC.